This T cell receptor beta chain originates from a study of OX40 agonist ivuxolimab in advanced cancers. Overall study context: Ivuxolimab was administered intravenously to patients at 0.01 to 10 mg/kg every 2 weeks. General study findings and limits: Expanded peripheral T cells had an undetermined antigen specificity.

CDR1 and CDR2 (germline): LNHDA, SQIVND (reference sequence). The CDR3 is made up of 14 amino acids. After removal of 8 bases from V and 4 bases from J, the junction contained 9 bases not matched to a gene. About this clone itself: Its target is not known.

Clones were sequenced by immunoSEQ multiplex PCR, and TCRdb holds only the in-frame ones, with some missing. The repertoire holds more than 60,000 clones, less than 90% seen once, with roughly 3.4% in the top ten. The source of this sequence is an adult with an advanced solid tumor such as melanoma, head and neck, liver or kidney cancer. J is TRBJ2-3 and V is TRBV19; 7 bases match TRBD2. The sequenced sample was CD4+ or CD8+ T cells sorted from blood, obtained in a trial of the OX40 agonist ivuxolimab. CDR3 sequence (DNA): TGTGCCAGTCGGCCGGGGGGTCGCGCAGATACGCAGTATTTT. This codes for CASRPGGRADTQYF.